This T cell receptor beta chain appears in the sequencing data of a study of cytomegalovirus exposure and HLA in healthy donors. In the study overall: Tens of millions of unique TCR sequences came from HLA-typed donors in an early release.

The CDR3 is 15 residues long. The junction had 8 bases not matched to a gene; V was cut back by 6 bases and J by 3 bases. CDR1 and CDR2 from the germline V gene are MNHEY and SVGAGI. The study ran its PCR with 60 Vbeta and 13 Jbeta primers. TCRdb's copy holds only in-frame clones and misses some; the assay was immunoSEQ multiplex PCR. The table shows over 90,000 clones, with approximately 70% occurring only once. The rearrangement links TRBV6-5 to TRBJ2-5, with 9 bases identical to TRBD1. The origin of this receptor is a middle-aged man in good health and CMV-seronegative. The sample consisted of PBMCs. In DNA, the CDR3 is TGTGCCAGCAGGACCTGGACAGGGGTCGAAGAGACCCAGTACTTC. Translating gives CASRTWTGVEETQYF.